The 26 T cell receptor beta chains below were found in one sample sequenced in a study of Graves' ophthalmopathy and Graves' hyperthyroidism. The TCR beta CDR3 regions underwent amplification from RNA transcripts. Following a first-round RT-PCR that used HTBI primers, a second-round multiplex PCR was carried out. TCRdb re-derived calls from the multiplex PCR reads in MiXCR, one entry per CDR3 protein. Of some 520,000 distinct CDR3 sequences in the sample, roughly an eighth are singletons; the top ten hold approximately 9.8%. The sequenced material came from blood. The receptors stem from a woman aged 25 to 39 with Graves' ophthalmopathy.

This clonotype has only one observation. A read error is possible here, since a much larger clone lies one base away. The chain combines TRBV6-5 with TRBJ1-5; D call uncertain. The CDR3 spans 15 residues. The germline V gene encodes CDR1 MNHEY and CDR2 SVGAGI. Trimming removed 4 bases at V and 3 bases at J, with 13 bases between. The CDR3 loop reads CASSFKRVSNQPQHF. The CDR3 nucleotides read TGTGCCAGCAGTTTTAAGAGGGTATCCAATCAGCCCCAGCATTTT.

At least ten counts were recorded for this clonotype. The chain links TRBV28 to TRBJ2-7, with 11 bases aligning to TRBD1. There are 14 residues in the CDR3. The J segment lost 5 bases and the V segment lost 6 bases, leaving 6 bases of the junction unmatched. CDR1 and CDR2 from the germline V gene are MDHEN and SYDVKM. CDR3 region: CASRKDRGRDEQYF. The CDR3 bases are TGTGCCAGCAGAAAGGACAGGGGGCGAGACGAGCAGTACTTC. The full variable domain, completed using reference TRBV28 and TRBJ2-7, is DVKVTQSSRYLVKRTGEKVFLECVQDMDHENMFWYRQDPGLGLRLIYFSYDVKMKEKGDIPEGYSVSREKKERFSLILESASTNQTSMYLCASRKDRGRDEQYFGPGTRLTVT.

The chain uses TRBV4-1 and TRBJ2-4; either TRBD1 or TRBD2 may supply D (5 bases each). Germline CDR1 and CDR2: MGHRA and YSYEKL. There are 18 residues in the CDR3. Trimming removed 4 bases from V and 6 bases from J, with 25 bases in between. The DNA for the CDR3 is TGCGCCAGCAGCCGCGGTTCGGGGAATTTGGGGGAATTAAACATTCAGTACTTC. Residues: CASSRGSGNLGELNIQYF.

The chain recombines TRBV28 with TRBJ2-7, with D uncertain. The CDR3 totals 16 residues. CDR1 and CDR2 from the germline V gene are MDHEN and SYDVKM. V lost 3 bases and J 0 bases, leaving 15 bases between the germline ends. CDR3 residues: CASSFSATLSSYEQYF. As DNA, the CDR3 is TGTGCCAGCAGTTTTAGTGCCACCTTGAGCTCCTACGAGCAGTACTTC.

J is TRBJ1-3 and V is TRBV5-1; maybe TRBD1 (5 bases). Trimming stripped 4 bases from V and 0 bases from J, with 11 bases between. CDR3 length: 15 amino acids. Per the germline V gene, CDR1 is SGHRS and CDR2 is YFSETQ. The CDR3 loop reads CASSQEGISGNTIYF. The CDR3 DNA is TGCGCCAGCAGCCAAGAGGGGATCTCTGGAAACACCATATATTTT.

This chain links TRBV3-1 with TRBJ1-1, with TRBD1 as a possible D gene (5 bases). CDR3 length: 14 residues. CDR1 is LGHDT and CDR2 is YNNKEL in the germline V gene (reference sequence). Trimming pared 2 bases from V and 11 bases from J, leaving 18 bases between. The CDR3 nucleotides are TGTGCCAGCAGCCAAAACCTCGCTGGGGCCTTTGCTTTCTTT. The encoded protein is CASSQNLAGAFAFF.

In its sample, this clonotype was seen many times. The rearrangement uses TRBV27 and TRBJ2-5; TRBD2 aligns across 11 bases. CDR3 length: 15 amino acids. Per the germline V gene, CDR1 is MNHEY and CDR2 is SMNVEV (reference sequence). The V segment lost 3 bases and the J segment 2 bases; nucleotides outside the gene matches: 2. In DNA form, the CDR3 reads TGTGCCAGCAGTTTTACTAGCGGGAGACAAGAGACCCAGTACTTC. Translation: CASSFTSGRQETQYF.

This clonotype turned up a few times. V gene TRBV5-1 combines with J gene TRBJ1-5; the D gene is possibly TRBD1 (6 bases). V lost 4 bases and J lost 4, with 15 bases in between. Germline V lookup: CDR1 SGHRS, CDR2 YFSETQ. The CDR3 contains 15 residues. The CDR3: CASSRLRDTNQPQHF. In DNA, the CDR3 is TGCGCCAGCAGCCGCTTAAGGGACACAAATCAGCCCCAGCATTTT.

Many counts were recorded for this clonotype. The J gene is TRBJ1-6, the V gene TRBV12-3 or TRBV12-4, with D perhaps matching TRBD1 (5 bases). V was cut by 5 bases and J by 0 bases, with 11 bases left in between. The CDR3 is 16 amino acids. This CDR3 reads CASSGGLDSYNSPLHF. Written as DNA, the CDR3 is TGTGCCAGCAGTGGGGGACTTGACTCCTATAATTCACCCCTCCACTTT.

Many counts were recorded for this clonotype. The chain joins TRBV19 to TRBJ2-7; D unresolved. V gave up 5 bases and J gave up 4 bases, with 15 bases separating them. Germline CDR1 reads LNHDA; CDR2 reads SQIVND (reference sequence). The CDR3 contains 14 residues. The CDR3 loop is CASSVGGSRYEQYF. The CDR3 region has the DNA TGTGCCAGTAGTGTTGGTGGATCAAGGTACGAGCAGTACTTC. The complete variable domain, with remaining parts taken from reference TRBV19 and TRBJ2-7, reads DGGITQSPKYLFRKEGQNVTLSCEQNLNHDAMYWYRQDPGQGLRLIYYSQIVNDFQKGDIAEGYSVSREKKESFPLTVTSAQKNPTAFYLCASSVGGSRYEQYFGPGTRLTVT.

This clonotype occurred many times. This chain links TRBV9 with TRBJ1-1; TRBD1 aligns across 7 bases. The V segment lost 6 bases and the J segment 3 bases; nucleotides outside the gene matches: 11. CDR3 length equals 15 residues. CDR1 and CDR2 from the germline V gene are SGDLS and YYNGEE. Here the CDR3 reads CASNTEGQQDTEAFF. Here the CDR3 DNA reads TGTGCCAGCAACACAGAGGGACAGCAAGACACTGAAGCTTTCTTT.

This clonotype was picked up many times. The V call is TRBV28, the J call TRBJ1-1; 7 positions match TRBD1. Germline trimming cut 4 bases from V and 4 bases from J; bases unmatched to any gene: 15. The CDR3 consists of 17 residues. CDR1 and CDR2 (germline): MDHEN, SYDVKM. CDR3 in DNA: TGTGCCAGCAGTTCATCCTCGAGGGGGCAAGGGGGCACTGAAGCTTTCTTT. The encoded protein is CASSSSSRGQGGTEAFF.

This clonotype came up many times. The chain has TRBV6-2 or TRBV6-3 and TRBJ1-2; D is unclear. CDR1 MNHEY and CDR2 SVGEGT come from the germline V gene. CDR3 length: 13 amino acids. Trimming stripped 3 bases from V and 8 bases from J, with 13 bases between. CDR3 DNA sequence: TGTGCCAGCAGTTATGTTGGGTATGGAGGCTACACCTTC. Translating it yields CASSYVGYGGYTF.

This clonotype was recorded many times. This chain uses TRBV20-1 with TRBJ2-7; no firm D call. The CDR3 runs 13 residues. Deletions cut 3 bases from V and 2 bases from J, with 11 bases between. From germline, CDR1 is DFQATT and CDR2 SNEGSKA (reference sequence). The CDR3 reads CSARRLDTYEQYF. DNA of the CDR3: TGCAGTGCTAGGCGGCTAGATACCTACGAGCAGTACTTC.

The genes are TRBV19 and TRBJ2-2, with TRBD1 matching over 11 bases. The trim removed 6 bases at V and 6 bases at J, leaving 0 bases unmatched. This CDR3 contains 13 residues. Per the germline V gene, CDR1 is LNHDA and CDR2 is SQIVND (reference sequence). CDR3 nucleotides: TGTGCCAGTAGGGACAGGGGGCCCGGGGAGCTGTTTTTT. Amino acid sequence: CASRDRGPGELFF.

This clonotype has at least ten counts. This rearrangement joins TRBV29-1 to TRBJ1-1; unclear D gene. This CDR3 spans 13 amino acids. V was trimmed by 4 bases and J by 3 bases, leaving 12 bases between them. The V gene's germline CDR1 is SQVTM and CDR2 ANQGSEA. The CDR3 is CSVVMVEDTEAFF. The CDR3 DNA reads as TGCAGCGTTGTAATGGTTGAAGACACTGAAGCTTTCTTT.

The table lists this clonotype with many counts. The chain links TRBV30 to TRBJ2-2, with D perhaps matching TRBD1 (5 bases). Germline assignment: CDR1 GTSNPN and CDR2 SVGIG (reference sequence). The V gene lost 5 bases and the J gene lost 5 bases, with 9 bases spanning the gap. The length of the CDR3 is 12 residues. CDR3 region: CAWQGVTGELFF. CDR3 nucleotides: TGTGCCTGGCAGGGTGTGACCGGGGAGCTGTTTTTT.

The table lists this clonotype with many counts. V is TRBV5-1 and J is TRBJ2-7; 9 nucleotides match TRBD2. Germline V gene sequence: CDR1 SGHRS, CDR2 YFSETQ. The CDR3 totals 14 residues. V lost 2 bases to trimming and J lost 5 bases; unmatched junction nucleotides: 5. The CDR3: CASSFSGSPHEQYF. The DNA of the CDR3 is TGCGCCAGCAGCTTTAGCGGGAGTCCCCACGAGCAGTACTTC.

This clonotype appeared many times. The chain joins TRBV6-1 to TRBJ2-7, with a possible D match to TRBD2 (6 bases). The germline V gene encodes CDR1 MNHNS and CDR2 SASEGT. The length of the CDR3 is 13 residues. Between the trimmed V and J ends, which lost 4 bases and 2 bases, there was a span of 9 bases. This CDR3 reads CASSAGLTYEQYF. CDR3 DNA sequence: TGTGCCAGCAGTGCGGGACTTACCTACGAGCAGTACTTC.

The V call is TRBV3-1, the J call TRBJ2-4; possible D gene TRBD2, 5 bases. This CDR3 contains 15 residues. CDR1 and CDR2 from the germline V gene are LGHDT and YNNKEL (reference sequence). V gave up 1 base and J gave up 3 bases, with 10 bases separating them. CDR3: CASSQVSGGKNIQYF. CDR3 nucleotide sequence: TGTGCCAGCAGCCAAGTTTCAGGAGGCAAAAACATTCAGTACTTC.

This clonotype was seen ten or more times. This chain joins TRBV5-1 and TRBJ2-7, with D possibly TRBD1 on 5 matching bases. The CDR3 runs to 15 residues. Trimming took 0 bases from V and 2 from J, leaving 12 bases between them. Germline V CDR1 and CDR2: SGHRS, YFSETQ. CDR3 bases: TGCGCCAGCAGCTTGGAAGGACATCTTACCTACGAGCAGTACTTC. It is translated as CASSLEGHLTYEQYF.

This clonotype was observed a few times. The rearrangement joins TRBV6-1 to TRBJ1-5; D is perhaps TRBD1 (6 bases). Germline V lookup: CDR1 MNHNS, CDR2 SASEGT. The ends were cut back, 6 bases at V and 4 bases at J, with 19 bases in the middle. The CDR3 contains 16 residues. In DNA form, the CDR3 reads TGTGCCAGCAGCCGGGGGGGGGCTTGGGAGAATCAGCCCCAGCATTTT. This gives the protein CASSRGGAWENQPQHF.

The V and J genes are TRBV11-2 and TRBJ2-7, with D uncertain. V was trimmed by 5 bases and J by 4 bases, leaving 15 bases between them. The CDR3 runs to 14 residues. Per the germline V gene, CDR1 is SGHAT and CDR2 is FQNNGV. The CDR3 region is CASSPGANYYEQYV. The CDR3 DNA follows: TGTGCCAGCAGCCCAGGAGCAAACTATTACGAGCAGTACGTC.

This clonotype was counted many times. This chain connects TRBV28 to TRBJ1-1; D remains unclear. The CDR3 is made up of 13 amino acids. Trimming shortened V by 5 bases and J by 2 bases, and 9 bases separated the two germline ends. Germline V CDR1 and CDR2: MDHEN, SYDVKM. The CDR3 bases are TGTGCCAGCAGTCCCTACATCAACACTGAAGCTTTCTTT. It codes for CASSPYINTEAFF.

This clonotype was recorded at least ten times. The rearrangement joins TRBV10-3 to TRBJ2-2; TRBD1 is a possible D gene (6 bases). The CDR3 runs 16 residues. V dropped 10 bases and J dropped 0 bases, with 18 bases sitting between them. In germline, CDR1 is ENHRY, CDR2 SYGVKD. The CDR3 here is CATQGFGLTNTGELFF. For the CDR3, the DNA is TGTGCCACCCAGGGGTTTGGACTCACGAACACCGGGGAGCTGTTTTTT.

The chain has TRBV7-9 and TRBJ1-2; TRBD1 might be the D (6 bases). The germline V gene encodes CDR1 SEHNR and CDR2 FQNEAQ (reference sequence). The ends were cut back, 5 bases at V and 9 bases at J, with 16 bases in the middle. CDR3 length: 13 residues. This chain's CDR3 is CASSPGARTCYTF. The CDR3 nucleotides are TGTGCCAGCAGCCCGGGGGCAAGAACTTGCTACACCTTC.